This T cell receptor beta chain was recovered during a study of blood T cell repertoires in COVID-19. At the level of the study: Sites in the United States, Italy and Spain provided acute and convalescent COVID-19 samples. Sample material is recorded as cDNA or gDNA derived from T cells, B-cell-depleted T cells, or PBMCs.

The junction had 6 bases not matched to a gene; V was cut back by 5 bases and J by 8 bases. The CDR3 contains 13 residues. Germline assignment: CDR1 LNHDA and CDR2 SQIVND (reference sequence). Original methodology: Amplification of reference gene primers was used by the study to estimate nucleated cell counts. TCRdb's copy holds only in-frame clones and misses some; the assay was immunoSEQ multiplex PCR. The D gene and trimming were derived from the DNA, and the V and J assignments and clone size from that table. The sample has some 130,000 clones; approximately 88% are singletons. The V gene is TRBV19, the J gene TRBJ1-2, with TRBD1 identical over 9 bases. Sequences were obtained from peripheral blood. The source is a man between 60 and 70 years old with acute or convalescent COVID-19. The CDR3 protein is CASSAGTGTGYTF. The CDR3 nucleotides read TGTGCCAGTAGTGCCGGGACAGGGACGGGCTACACCTTC.